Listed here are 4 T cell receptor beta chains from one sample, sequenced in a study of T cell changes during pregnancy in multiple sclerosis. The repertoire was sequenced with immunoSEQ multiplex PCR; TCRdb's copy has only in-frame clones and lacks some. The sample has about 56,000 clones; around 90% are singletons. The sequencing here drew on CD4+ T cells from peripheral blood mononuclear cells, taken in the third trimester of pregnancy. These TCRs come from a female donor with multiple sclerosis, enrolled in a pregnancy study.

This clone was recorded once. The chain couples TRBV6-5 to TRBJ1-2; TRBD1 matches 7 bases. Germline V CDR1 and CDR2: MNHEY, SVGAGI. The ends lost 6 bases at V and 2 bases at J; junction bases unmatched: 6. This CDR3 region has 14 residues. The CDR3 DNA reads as TGTGCCAGCAGGTCGACAGGGAGGAACTATGGCTACACCTTC. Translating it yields CASRSTGRNYGYTF.

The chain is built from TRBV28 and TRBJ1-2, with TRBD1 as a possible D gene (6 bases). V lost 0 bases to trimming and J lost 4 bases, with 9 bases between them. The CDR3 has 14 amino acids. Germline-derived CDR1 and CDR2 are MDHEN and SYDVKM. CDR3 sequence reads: CASSLWGASYGYTF. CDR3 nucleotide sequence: TGTGCCAGCAGTTTATGGGGGGCCTCCTATGGCTACACCTTC.

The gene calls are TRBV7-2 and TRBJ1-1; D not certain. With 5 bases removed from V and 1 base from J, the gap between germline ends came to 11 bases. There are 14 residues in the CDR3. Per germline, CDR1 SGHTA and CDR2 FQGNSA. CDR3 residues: CASSPGRGNTEAFF. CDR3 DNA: TGTGCCAGCAGCCCAGGACGGGGGAACACTGAAGCTTTCTTT.

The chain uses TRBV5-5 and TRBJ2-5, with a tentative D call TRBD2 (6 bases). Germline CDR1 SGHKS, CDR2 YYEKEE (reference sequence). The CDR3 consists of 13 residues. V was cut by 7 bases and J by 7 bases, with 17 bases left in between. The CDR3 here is CASGGWGEATQYF. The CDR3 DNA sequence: TGTGCCAGCGGAGGGTGGGGGGAAGCGACCCAGTACTTC.